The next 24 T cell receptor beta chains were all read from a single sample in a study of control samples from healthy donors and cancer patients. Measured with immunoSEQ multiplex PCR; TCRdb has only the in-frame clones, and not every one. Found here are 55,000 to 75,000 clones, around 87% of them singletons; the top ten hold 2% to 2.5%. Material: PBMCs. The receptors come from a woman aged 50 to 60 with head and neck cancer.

The CDR3 reads CASSLVQETQYF. For the CDR3, the DNA is TGTGCCAGCAGCTTGGTCCAAGAGACCCAGTACTTC. V and J are TRBV5-5 and TRBJ2-5; D not certain. Trimming pared 0 bases from V and 1 base from J, leaving 1 base between. This CDR3 has 12 residues. From germline, CDR1 is SGHKS and CDR2 YYEKEE (reference sequence).

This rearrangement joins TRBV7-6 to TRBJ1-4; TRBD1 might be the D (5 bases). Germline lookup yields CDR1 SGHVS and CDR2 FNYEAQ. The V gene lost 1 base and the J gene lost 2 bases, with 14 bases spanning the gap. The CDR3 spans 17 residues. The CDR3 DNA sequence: TGTGCCAGCAGCTTAGGGGGAGGGGTCTCGACTAATGAAAAACTGTTTTTT. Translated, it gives CASSLGGGVSTNEKLFF.

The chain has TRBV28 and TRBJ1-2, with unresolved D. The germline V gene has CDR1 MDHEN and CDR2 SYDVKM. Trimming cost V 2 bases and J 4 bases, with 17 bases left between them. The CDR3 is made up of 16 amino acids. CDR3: CASSLGGRFPGYGYTF. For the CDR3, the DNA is TGTGCCAGCAGTTTAGGCGGGAGATTCCCTGGCTATGGCTACACCTTC.

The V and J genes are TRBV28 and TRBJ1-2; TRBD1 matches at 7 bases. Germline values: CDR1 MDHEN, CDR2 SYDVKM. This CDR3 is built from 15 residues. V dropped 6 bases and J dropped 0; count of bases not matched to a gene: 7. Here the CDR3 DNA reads TGTGCCAGCAGACCTCAGACAGGGTCTAACTATGGCTACACCTTC. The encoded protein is CASRPQTGSNYGYTF.

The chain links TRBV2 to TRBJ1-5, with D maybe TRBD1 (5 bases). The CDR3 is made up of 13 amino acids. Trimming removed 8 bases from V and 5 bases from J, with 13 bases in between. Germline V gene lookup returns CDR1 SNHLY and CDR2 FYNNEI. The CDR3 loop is CASGDGADQPQHF. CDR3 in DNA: TGTGCCAGCGGAGACGGGGCAGATCAGCCCCAGCATTTT.

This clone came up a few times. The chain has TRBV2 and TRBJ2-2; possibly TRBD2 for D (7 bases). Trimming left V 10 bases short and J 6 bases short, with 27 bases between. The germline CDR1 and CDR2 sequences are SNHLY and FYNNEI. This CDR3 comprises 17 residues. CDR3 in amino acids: CATTGTSRGETAGELFF. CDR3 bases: TGTGCCACCACCGGGACAAGCCGGGGGGAGACCGCCGGGGAGCTGTTTTTT.

DNA for the CDR3: TGTGCCAGCAGTGCCGGAAGGGGGGGTCTGCGCTATGGCTACACCTTC. Amino acids: CASSAGRGGLRYGYTF. V is TRBV27 and J is TRBJ1-2; D possibly corresponds to TRBD1 (6 bases). The germline V gene has CDR1 MNHEY and CDR2 SMNVEV (reference sequence). Trimming took off 5 bases at V and 4 bases at J, with 20 bases between the two ends. The CDR3 totals 16 residues.

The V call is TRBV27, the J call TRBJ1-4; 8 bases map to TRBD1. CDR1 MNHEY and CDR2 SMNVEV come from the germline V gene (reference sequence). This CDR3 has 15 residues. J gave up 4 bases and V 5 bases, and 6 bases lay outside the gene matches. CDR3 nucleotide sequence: TGTGCCAGCAGTCGGACAGGGATTGGTAATGAAAAACTGTTTTTT. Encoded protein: CASSRTGIGNEKLFF.

This chain's CDR3 is CATSDPARGGEQYF. In nucleotides, the CDR3 is TGTGCCACCAGTGACCCCGCCAGGGGCGGCGAGCAGTACTTC. This chain connects TRBV24-1 to TRBJ2-7; maybe TRBD1 (6 bases). This CDR3 has 14 amino acids. Germline V gene data show CDR1 as KGHDR and CDR2 as SFDVKD. With 4 bases removed from V and 6 bases from J, the gap between germline ends came to 15 bases.

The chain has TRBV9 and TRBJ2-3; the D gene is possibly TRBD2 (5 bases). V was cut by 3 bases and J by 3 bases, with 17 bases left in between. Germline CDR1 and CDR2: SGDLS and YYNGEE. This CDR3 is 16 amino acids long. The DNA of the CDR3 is TGTGCCAGCAGCGAAAACCCGGGTTCGGGGACAGATACGCAGTATTTT. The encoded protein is CASSENPGSGTDTQYF. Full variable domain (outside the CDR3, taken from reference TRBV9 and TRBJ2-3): DSGVTQTPKHLITATGQRVTLRCSPRSGDLSVYWYQQSLDQGLQFLIQYYNGEERAKGNILERFSAQQFPDLHSELNLSSLELGDSALYFCASSENPGSGTDTQYFGPGTRLTVL.

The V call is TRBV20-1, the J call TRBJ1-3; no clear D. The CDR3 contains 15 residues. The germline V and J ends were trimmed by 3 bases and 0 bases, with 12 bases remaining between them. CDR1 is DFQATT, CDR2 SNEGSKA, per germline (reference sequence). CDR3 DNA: TGCAGTGCTAGTGCCCCTACCGACTCTGGAAACACCATATATTTT. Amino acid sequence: CSASAPTDSGNTIYF.

The DNA of the CDR3 is TGTGCCAGCAGTTTAGGGGGCAGGGAAACTGAAGCTTTCTTT. As protein: CASSLGGRETEAFF. The chain recombines TRBV28 with TRBJ1-1; possibly TRBD1 for D (6 bases). The CDR3 is made up of 14 amino acids. Trimming shortened V by 2 bases and J by 5 bases, and 12 bases separated the two germline ends. CDR1 is MDHEN, CDR2 SYDVKM, per germline.

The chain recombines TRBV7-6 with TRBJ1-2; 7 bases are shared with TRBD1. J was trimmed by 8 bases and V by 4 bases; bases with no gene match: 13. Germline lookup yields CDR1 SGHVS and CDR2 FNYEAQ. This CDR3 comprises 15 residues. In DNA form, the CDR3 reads TGTGCCAGCAGCTCAAACCCGGGACAGATGGAAGGCTACACCTTC. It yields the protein CASSSNPGQMEGYTF.

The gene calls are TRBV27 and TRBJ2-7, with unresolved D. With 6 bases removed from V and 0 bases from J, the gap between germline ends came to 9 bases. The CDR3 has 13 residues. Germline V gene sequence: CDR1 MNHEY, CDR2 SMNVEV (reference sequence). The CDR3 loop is CASSLTPSYEQYF. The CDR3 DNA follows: TGTGCCAGCAGCCTAACCCCCTCCTACGAGCAGTACTTC.

Here the CDR3 reads CASRVGVSNTEAFF. The CDR3 DNA is TGTGCCTCCCGAGTCGGGGTATCGAACACTGAAGCTTTCTTT. This rearrangement joins TRBV30 to TRBJ1-1; the D is unclear. In germline, CDR1 is GTSNPN, CDR2 SVGIG (reference sequence). This CDR3 has 14 residues. Trimming cost V 7 bases and J 1 base, with 16 bases left between them.

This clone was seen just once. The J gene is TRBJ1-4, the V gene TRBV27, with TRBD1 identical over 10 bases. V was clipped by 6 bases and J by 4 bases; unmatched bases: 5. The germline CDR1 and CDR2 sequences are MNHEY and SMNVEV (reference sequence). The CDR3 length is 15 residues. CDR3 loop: CASRQTGGYNEKLFF. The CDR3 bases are TGTGCCAGCAGGCAGACAGGGGGCTATAATGAAAAACTGTTTTTT.

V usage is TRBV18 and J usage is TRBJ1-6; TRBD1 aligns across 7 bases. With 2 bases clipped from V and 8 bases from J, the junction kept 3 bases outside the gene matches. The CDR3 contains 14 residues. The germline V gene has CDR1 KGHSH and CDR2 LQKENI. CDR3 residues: CASSPGQADSPLHF. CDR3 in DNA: TGTGCCAGCTCACCAGGACAGGCCGATTCACCCCTCCACTTT.

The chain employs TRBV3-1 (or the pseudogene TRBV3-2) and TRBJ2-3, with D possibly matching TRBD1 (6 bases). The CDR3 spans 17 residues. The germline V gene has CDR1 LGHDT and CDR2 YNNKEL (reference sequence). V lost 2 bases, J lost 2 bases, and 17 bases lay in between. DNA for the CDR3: TGTGCCAGCAGCCAATTCGGTACCGGGACAAACACAGATACGCAGTATTTT. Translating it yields CASSQFGTGTNTDTQYF.

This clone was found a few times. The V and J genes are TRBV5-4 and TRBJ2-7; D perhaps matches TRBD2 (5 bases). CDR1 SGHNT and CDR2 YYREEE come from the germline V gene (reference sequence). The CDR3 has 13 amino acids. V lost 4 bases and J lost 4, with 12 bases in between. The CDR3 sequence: CASSHGIPYEQYF. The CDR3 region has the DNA TGTGCCAGCAGCCACGGGATCCCATACGAGCAGTACTTC.

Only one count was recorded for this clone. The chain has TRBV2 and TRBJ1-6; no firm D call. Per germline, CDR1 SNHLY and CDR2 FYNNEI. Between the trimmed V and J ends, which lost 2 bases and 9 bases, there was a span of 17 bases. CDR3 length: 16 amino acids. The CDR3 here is CASSEMGRGNGSPLHF. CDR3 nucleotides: TGTGCCAGCAGTGAAATGGGCCGCGGAAATGGTTCACCCCTCCACTTT. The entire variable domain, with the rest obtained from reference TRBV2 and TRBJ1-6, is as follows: EPEVTQTPSHQVTQMGQEVILRCVPISNHLYFYWYRQILGQKVEFLVSFYNNEISEKSEIFDDQFSVERPDGSNFTLKIRSTKLEDSAMYFCASSEMGRGNGSPLHFGNGTRLTVT.

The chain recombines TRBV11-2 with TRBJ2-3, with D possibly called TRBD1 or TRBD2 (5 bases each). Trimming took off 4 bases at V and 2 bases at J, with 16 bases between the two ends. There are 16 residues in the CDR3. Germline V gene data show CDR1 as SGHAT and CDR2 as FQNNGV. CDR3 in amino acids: CASSSPRQRYTDTQYF. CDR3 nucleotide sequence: TGTGCCAGCAGCTCTCCGAGACAGCGGTACACAGATACGCAGTATTTT. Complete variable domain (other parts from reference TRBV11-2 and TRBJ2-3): EAGVAQSPRYKIIEKRQSVAFWCNPISGHATLYWYQQILGQGPKLLIQFQNNGVVDDSQLPKDRFSAERLKGVDSTLKIQPAKLEDSAVYLCASSSPRQRYTDTQYFGPGTRLTVL.

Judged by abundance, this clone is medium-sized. The CDR3 loop is CASSQDQRANYGYTF. Here the CDR3 DNA reads TGCGCCAGCAGCCAAGATCAGCGCGCTAACTATGGCTACACCTTC. The chain links TRBV4-3 to TRBJ1-2; D gene unclear. V was cut by 0 bases and J by 0 bases, with 8 bases left in between. This CDR3 region has 15 residues. Germline V CDR1 and CDR2: LGHNA, YSLEER.

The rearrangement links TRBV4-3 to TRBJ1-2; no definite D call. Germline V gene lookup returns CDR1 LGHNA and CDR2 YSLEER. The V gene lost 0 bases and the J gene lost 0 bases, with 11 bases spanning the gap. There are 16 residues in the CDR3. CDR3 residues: CASSQDTADTNYGYTF. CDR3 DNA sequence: TGCGCCAGCAGCCAAGATACGGCTGATACTAACTATGGCTACACCTTC.

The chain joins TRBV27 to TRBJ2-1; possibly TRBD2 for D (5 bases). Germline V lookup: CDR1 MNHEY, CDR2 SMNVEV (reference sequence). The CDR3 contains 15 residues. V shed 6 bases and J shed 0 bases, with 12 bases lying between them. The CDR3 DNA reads TGTGCCAGCAGCCCGGACTCACGCTCCTACAATGAGCAGTTCTTC. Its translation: CASSPDSRSYNEQFF.